This TCR beta chain was sequenced for a study of T cell responses to AZD1222 COVID-19 vaccine. Overall study findings and caveats: Increased Spike-specific TCR breadth and depth were observed after two AZD1222 doses. White British ancestry dominated among donors, who included more females, and clonal diversity was possibly underestimated. The repertoires were collected only after the peak T cell response.

Points on this clone: As yet, its antigen is unknown.

Using immunoSEQ multiplex PCR, the repertoire was profiled, and TCRdb retains in-frame clones only, with some absent. The top ten clones hold around 4.3% of a sample with 100,000 to 140,000 clones, around 90% of them seen once. The specimen comprised peripheral blood, sampled on day 0 of AZD1222 vaccination. The source is an adult in good health.

CDR3 sequence: CASSTILTANYGYTF. CDR3 in DNA: TGTGCCAGTAGTACCATATTGACAGCTAACTATGGCTACACCTTC. The chain uses TRBV19 and TRBJ1-2, with D perhaps matching TRBD1 (5 bases). Between the trimmed V and J ends, which lost 4 bases and 0 bases, there was a span of 12 bases. The CDR3 has 15 amino acids. Germline assignment: CDR1 LNHDA and CDR2 SQIVND (reference sequence).